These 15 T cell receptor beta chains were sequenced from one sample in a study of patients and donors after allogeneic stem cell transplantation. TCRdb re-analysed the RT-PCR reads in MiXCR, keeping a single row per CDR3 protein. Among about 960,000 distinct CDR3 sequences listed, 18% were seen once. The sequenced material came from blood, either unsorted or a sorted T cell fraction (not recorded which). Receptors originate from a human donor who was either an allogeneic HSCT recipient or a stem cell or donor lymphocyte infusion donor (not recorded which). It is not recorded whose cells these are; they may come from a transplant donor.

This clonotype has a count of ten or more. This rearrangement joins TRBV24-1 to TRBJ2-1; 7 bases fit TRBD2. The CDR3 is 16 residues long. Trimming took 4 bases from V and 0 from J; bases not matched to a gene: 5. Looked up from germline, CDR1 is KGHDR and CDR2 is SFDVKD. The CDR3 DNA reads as TGTGCCACCAGTGACCATGGCGGGAGCTCCTACAATGAGCAGTTCTTC. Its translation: CATSDHGGSSYNEQFF.

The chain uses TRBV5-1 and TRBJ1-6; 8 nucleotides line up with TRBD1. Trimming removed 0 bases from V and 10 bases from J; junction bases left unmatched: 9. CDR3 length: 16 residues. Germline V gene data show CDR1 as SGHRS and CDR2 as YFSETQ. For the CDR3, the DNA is TGCGCCAGCAGCTTGGCCGACAGGGGTGTTAACTCACCCCTCCACTTT. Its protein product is CASSLADRGVNSPLHF.

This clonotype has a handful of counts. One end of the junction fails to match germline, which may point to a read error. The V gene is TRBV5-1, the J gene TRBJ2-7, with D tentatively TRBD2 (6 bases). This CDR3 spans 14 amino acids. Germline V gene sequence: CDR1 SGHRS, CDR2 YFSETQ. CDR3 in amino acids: CASSSGLPVRAVSF. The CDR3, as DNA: TGCGCCAGCAGCTCCGGACTACCTGTAAGGGCGGTAAGCTTC.

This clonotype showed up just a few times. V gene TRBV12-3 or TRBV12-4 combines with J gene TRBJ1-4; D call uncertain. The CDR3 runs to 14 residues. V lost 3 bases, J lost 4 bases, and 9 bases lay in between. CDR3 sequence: CASSFGSDNEKLFF. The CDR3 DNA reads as TGTGCCAGCAGTTTCGGTAGTGATAATGAAAAACTGTTTTTT.

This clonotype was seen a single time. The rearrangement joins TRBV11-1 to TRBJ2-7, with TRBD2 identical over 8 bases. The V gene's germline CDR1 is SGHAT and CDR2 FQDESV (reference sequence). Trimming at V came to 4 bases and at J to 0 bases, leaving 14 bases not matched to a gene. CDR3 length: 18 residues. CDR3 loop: CASSYRGGVRGGSYEQYF. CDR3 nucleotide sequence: TGTGCCAGCAGCTACCGGGGGGGCGTCAGGGGCGGCTCCTACGAGCAGTACTTC.

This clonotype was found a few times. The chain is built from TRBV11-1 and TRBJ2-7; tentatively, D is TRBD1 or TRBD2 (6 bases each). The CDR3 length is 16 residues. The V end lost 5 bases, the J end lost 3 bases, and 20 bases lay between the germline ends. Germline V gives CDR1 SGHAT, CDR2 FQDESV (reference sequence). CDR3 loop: CASSPSPGANDYEQYF. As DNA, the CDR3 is TGTGCCAGCAGCCCTAGTCCGGGGGCCAACGACTACGAGCAGTACTTC.

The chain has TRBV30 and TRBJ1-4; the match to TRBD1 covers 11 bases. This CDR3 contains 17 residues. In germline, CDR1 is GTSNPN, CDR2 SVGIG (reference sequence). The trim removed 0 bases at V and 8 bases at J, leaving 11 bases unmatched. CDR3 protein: CAWSVIKGQGAREKLFF. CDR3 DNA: TGTGCCTGGAGTGTCATAAAAGGACAGGGGGCGCGAGAAAAACTGTTTTTT.

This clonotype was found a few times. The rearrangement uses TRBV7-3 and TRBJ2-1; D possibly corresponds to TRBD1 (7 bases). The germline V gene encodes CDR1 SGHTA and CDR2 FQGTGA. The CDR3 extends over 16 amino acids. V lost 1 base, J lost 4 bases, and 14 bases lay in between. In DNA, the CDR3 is TGTGCCAGCAGCTTAAGGGGGGACAGTTTTTACAATGAGCAGTTCTTC. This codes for CASSLRGDSFYNEQFF. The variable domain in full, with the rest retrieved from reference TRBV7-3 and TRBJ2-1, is GAGVSQTPSNKVTEKGKYVELRCDPISGHTALYWYRQSLGQGPEFLIYFQGTGAADDSGLPNDRFFAVRPEGSVSTLKIQRTERGDSAVYLCASSLRGDSFYNEQFFGPGTRLTVL.

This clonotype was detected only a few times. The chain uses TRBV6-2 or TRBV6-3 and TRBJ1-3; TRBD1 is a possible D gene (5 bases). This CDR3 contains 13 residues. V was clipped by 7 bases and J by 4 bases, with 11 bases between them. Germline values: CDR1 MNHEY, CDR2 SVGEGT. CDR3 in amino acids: CASNRDRGNTIYF. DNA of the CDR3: TGTGCCAGCAATCGGGACCGAGGAAACACCATATATTTT.

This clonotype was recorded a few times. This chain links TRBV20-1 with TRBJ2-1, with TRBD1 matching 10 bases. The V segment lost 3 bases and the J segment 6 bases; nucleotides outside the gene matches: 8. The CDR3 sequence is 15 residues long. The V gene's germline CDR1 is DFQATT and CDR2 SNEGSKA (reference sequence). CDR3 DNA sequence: TGCAGTGCTAGGTCAGACAGGGGGCGAGGCAATGAGCAGTTCTTC. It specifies CSARSDRGRGNEQFF.

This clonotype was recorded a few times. The CDR3 reads CARINGGCSTDTQYF. CDR3 in DNA: TGTGCCAGAATAAATGGCGGGTGTAGCACAGATACGCAGTATTTT. The chain has TRBV7-6 and TRBJ2-3; a possible D gene is TRBD2 (5 bases). CDR3 length: 15 residues. Germline V gene lookup returns CDR1 SGHVS and CDR2 FNYEAQ. V gave up 9 bases and J gave up 0 bases, with 16 bases separating them.

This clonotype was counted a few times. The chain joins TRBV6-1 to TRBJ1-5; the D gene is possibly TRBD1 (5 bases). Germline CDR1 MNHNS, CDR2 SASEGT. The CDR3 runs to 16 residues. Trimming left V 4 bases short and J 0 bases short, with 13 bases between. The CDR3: CASSAAGGFSNQPQHF. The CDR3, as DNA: TGTGCCAGCAGTGCGGCGGGGGGTTTTAGCAATCAGCCCCAGCATTTT.

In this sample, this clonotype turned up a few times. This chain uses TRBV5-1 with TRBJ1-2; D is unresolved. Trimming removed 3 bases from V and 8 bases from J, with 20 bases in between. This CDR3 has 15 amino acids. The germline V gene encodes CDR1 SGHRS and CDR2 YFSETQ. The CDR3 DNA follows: TGCGCCAGCAGCTACGTGGGAGGACGGACGGTCGGCTACACCTTC. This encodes CASSYVGGRTVGYTF. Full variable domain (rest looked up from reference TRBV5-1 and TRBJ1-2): KAGVTQTPRYLIKTRGQQVTLSCSPISGHRSVSWYQQTPGQGLQFLFEYFSETQRNKGNFPGRFSGRQFSNSRSEMNVSTLELGDSALYLCASSYVGGRTVGYTFGSGTRLTVV.

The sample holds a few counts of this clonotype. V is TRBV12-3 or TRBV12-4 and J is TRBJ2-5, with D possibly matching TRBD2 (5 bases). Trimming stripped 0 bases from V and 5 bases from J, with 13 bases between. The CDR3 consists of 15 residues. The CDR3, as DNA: TGTGCCAGCAGTTTAGCGGGAGTTCTCGGTGAGACCCAGTACTTC. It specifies CASSLAGVLGETQYF.

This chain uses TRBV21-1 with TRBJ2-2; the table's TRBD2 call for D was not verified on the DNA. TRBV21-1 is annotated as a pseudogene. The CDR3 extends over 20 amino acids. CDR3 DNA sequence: TGTGCCAGCAGCAAAGCTCCTAGCGGGAGCCTTAGGGAGAACACCGGGGAGCTGTTTTTT. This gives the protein CASSKAPSGSLRENTGELFF.